This is a list of T cell receptor beta chains from one sample in a study of siplizumab effects on memory and regulatory T cells. Profiled with immunoSEQ multiplex PCR; TCRdb holds only in-frame clones, not every one. The sample carries about 100,000 clones, 92% recorded once. The material sequenced was Tregs sorted from blood. Receptors originate from a human donor in good health. The conserved cysteine and the conserved F or W are not part of the CDR3 here. The D gene is left open where the match is weak. Clone size is not always given. Where it is, it says once, few, many or a class for expanded clones.

-,TRBV6-5,TRBJ2-3,-,ASSQADTQY
-,TRBV29-1,TRBJ2-2,-,SVRPRHNTGELF
-,TRBV2,TRBJ1-2,-,ASRRDTFGYT
-,TRBV7-9,TRBJ2-7,TRBD1,ASSLGTGGENEQY
few,TRBV25-1,TRBJ1-1,-,ASRGRRATEAF
-,TRBV28,TRBJ2-3,-,ASRGGPSTDTQY
-,TRBV11-2,TRBJ1-2,-,ASSLVYARASYGYT
once,TRBV7-3,TRBJ2-1,TRBD2,ASSFAGTSGKWF
-,TRBV6-1,TRBJ2-2,-,ASSLGGTGELF
-,TRBV7-9,TRBJ1-2,-,ASSLGRPTGAEYGYT
-,TRBV10-2,TRBJ1-5,-,ASSESYGHSNQPQH
-,TRBV4-2,TRBJ2-7,TRBD2,ASSQITSGDEQY
few,TRBV10-2,TRBJ1-2,-,ASSEGGLNYGYT
-,TRBV7-3,TRBJ2-7,-,ASSLDGRVYEQY
-,TRBV19,TRBJ1-5,-,ASSISWQGSQPQH
-,TRBV10-2,TRBJ2-5,-,ASSQMGSQETQY
-,TRBV2,TRBJ2-1,TRBD2,ASILLAAYNEQF
-,TRBV9,TRBJ2-1,-,ASSVDPLQSSYNEQF
-,TRBV27,TRBJ1-1,-,ASSSGWNTEAF
-,TRBV27,TRBJ2-7,TRBD1,ASSFDRGSYEQY
-,TRBV18,TRBJ1-6,TRBD1,ASSPAGGGTNSPLH
-,TRBV7-7,TRBJ2-2,-,ASSLAVNTGELF
-,TRBV9,TRBJ2-1,-,ASSAAPWYRSFNEQF